This TCR beta chain was captured by sequencing in a study of blood T cell repertoires in COVID-19. Study as a whole: The samples span acute and convalescent COVID-19 from the United States, Italy and Spain. T cells, B-cell-depleted T cells, or PBMCs provided the cDNA or gDNA that served as material.

Profiling relied on immunoSEQ multiplex PCR, and the TCRdb table lists in-frame clones only, not all of them. The data contain roughly 140,000 clones, about 90% of them singletons. The table lists this clone with a count of one. This CDR3 is 17 amino acids long. The V gene lost 0 bases and the J gene lost 0 bases, with 13 bases spanning the gap. Germline values: CDR1 SGHNT, CDR2 YYREEE (reference sequence). Sequenced sample: peripheral blood. The sequence was collected from a woman aged 55-70 years with active or convalescent COVID-19. This chain links TRBV5-4 with TRBJ2-1; a weak D match, TRBD2 (5 bases). The CDR3 spells CASSLVERPDSYNEQFF. The CDR3 nucleotides are TGTGCCAGCAGCTTGGTGGAGCGGCCCGACTCCTACAATGAGCAGTTCTTC. The full variable domain, in which reference TRBV5-4 and TRBJ2-1 provide the parts outside the CDR3, is ETGVTQSPTHLIKTRGQQVTLRCSSQSGHNTVSWYQQALGQGPQFIFQYYREEENGRGNFPPRFSGLQFPNYSSELNVNALELDDSALYLCASSLVERPDSYNEQFFGPGTRLTVL.